This T cell receptor (beta chain) emerged from a study of T cells after yellow fever vaccination (dated by TCRdb to the late 2010s). With respect to the entire study: Libraries from fractions with low cell numbers were prepared with the SMART-Seq v4 Ultra Low Input RNA kit. To follow T-cell clones before and after both primary and booster YFV17D yellow fever vaccination, bulk TCR alpha and beta repertoires underwent longitudinal sequencing. Two healthy male donors, one aged 18 to 30 and one aged 30 to 39 years, were included in the cohort. Blood was drawn at multiple timepoints before and after primary and secondary immunization, with bulk PBMC replicates and cell subsets isolated.

The V end loses 9 bases and the J end loses 2 bases, and a stretch of 9 bases separates them. CDR1 and CDR2, per the germline V gene (reference sequence), are MNHEY and SMNVEV. From the cysteine up to the phenylalanine, the CDR3 has a length of 12 residues. Only the CDR3 part of the read is kept: 36 bases, read in frame from the first base. The paper as a whole reports these results and caveats: The secondary T-cell response was found to be weaker but faster than the primary response, with a peak reached on day 5 rather than on day 15. Computational filtering was needed because FACS-sorted repertoires could contain abundant contaminating clonotypes from the bulk population. Most clones expanded after primary vaccination were re-detected after the booster (almost 97% of CD4 and around nine tenths of CD8), suggesting broad memory maintenance. A small fraction of clonotypes showed up in both the CD4 and CD8 compartments, probably as a result of convergent recombination. Because only a couple of donors were included in the study, the extent to which the findings can be generalized is limited.

In the paper's terms, the treatment or condition label means: live attenuated yellow fever vaccine strain. PBMCs were isolated from peripheral blood using a standard Ficoll-Paque protocol. Dynabeads CD4 and CD8 positive selection kits were used to isolate CD4 and CD8 T-cell fractions. RNA was extracted with TriZol from bulk PBMCs, CD4 and CD8 fractions, and dextramer-positive and dextramer-negative fractions. This clonotype has only a few counts. Its binding antigen is unknown. No much larger clone exists at a distance of one base, and base qualities are not known. Sequencing instrument: Illumina NovaSeq 6000. TCR cDNA was synthesized by 5'RACE template switching, which introduced a universal primer site and unique molecular identifiers. Priming for cDNA synthesis came from both the TCR alpha and TCR beta constant segments. Library amplification involved two PCR steps, and the second step added sample barcodes and sequencing adapters. Sequencing of libraries was performed on Illumina HiSeq 2500 (2x100 bp) or NovaSeq (2x150 bp). In the paper's pipeline: Reads were demultiplexed and collapsed into UMI consensus sequences with MIGEC, and V(D)J alignment was performed with MiXCR. Vaccine-responding clonotypes were identified with edgeR using replicate PBMC samples, with FDR below 0.01 and a log2 fold change above 5 up to day 15 being required. CD4 or CD8 identity was assigned to each bulk clonotype according to whether the clonotype was present at higher abundance in the sequenced CD4 repertoire or the sequenced CD8 repertoire. TCRdb applied fastp at Q25 and MiXCR to the public reads, then kept only in-frame beta chains. Each record represents a unique CDR3 protein, reported with the most common genes and DNA among its rows. These V and J calls derive from TCRdb rather than the authors' analysis. This sample is represented by fewer than 400,000 distinct CDR3 sequences; about 10% of them were singletons. 2.5% to 4% of the sample comes from the top ten.

The V and J genes are TRBV27 and TRBJ2-3; TRBD2 is a possible D gene, resting on 5 matching bases. The sequence derives from a man between 18 and 35 years old who received the YFV17D yellow fever vaccine. This specimen was CD4+ T cells sorted from PBMCs, taken 45 days after the yellow fever booster vaccination. The DNA sequence is as follows: TGTGCCAGTGGGCGGGCCACAGATACGCAGTATTTT. Its protein product is CASGRATDTQYF.